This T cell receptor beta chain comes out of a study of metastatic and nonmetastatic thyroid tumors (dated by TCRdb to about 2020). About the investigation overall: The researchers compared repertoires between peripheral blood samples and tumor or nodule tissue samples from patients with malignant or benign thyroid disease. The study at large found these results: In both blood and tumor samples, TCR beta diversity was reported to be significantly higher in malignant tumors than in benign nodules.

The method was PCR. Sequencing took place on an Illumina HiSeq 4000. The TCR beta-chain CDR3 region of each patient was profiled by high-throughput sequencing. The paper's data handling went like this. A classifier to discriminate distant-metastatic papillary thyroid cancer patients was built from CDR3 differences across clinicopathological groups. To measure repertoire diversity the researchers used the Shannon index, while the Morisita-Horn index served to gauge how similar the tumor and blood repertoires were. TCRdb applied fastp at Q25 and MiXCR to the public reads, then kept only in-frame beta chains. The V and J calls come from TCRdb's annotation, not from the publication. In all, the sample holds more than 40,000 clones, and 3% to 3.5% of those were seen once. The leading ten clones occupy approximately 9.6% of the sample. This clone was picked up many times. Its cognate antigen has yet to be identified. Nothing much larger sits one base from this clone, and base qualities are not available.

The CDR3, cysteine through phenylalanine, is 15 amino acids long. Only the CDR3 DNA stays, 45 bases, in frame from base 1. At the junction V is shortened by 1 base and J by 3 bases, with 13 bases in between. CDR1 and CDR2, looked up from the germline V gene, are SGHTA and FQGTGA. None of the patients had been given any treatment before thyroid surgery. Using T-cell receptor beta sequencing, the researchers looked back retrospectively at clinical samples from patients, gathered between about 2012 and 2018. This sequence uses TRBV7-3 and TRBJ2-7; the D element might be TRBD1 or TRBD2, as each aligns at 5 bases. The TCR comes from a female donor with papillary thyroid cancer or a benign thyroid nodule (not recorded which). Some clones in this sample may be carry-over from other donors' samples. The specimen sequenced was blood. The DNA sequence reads TGTGCCAGCAGCTTAATCGGGGACGGTAACTACGAGCAGTACTTC. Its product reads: CASSLIGDGNYEQYF. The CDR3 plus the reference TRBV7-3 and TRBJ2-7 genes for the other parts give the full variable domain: GAGVSQTPSNKVTEKGKYVELRCDPISGHTALYWYRQSLGQGPEFLIYFQGTGAADDSGLPNDRFFAVRPEGSVSTLKIQRTERGDSAVYLCASSLIGDGNYEQYFGPGTRLTVT.